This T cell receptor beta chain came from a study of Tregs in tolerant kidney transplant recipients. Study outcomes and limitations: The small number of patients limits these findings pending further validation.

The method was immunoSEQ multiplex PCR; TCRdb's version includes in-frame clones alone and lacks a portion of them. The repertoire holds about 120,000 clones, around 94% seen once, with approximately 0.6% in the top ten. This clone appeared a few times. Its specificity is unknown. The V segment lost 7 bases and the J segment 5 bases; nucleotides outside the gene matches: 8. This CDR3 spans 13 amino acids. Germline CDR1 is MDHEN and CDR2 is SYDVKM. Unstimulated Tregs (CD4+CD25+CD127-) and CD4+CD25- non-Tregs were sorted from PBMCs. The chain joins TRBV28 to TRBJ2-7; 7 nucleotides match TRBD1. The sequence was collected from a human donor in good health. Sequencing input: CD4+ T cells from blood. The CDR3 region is CASTSGGSNEQYF. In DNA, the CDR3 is TGTGCCAGCACGTCAGGGGGTTCTAACGAGCAGTACTTC.